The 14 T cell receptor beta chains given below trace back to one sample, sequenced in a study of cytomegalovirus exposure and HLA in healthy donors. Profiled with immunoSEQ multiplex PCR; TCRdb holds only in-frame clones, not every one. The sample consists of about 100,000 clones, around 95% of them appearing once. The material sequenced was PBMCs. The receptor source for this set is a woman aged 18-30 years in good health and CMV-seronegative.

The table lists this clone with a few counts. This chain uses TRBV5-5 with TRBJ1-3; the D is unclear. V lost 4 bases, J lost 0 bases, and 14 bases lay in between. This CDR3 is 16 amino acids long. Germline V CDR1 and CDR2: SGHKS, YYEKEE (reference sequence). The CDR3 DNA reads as TGTGCCAGCAGCCTCAACCGAGGGAGCTCTGGAAACACCATATATTTT. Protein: CASSLNRGSSGNTIYF.

DNA for the CDR3: TGCGCCAGCAGTGAACGGGTAGCGGGGGGCCGGAGCTCCTACAATGAGCAGTTCTTC. Protein: CASSERVAGGRSSYNEQFF. This chain connects TRBV10-1 to TRBJ2-1; TRBD2 matches 10 bases. CDR1 is WNHNN and CDR2 is SYGVQD in the germline V gene (reference sequence). After removal of 3 bases from V and 0 bases from J, the junction contained 11 bases not matched to a gene. The CDR3 covers 19 residues.

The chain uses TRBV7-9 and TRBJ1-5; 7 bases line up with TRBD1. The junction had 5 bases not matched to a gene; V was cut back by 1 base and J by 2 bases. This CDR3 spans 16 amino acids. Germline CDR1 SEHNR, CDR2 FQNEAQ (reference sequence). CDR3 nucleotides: TGTGCCAGCAGCTTAGACAGGGGAAGTGGCAATCAGCCCCAGCATTTT. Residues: CASSLDRGSGNQPQHF.

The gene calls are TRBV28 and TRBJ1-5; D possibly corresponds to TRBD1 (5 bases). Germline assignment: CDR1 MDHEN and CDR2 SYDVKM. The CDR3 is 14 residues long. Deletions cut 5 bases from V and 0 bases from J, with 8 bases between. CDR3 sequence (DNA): TGTGCCAGCAGTACGACAGCTAGCAATCAGCCCCAGCATTTT. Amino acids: CASSTTASNQPQHF.

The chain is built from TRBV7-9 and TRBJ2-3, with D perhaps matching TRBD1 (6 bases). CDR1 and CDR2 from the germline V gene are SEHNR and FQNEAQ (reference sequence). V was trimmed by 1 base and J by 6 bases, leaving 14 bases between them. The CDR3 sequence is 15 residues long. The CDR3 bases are TGTGCCAGCAGCTTAGAACAGGGCCGGAGGGATACGCAGTATTTT. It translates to CASSLEQGRRDTQYF.

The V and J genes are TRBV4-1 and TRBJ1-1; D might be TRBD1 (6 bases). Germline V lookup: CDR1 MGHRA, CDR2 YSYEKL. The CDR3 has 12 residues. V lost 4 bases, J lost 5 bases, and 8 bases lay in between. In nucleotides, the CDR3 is TGCGCCAGCAGCCGTCAGGGGACTGAAGCTTTCTTT. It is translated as CASSRQGTEAFF.

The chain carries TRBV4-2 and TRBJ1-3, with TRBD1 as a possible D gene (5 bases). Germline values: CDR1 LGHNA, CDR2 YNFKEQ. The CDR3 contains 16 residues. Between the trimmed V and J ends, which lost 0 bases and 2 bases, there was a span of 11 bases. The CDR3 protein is CASSQDPGKPGNTIYF. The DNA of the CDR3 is TGTGCCAGCAGCCAAGACCCAGGGAAGCCTGGAAACACCATATATTTT.

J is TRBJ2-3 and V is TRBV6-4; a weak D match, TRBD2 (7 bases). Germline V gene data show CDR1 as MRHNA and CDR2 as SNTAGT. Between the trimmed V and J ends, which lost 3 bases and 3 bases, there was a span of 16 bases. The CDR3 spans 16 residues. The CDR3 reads CASSEEGGLGTDTQYF. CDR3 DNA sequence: TGTGCCAGCAGTGAGGAGGGGGGGCTTGGGACAGATACGCAGTATTTT.

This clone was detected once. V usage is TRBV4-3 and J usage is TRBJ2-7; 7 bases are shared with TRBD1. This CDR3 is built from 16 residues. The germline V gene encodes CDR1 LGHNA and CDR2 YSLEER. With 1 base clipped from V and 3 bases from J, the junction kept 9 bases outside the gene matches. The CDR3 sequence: CASSQGRQGPFYEQYF. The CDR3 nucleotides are TGCGCCAGCAGCCAAGGGCGACAGGGACCCTTCTACGAGCAGTACTTC.

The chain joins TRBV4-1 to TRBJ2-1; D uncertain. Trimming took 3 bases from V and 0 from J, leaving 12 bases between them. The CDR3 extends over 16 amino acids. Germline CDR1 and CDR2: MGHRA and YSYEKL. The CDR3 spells CASSHEAVSSYNEQFF. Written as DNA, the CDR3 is TGCGCCAGCAGCCACGAGGCGGTAAGCTCCTACAATGAGCAGTTCTTC.

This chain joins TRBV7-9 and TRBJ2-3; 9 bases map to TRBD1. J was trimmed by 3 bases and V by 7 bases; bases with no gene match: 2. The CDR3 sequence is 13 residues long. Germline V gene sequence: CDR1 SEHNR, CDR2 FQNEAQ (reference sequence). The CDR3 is CASKGTGTDTQYF. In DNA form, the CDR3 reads TGTGCCAGCAAAGGGACAGGGACAGATACGCAGTATTTT.

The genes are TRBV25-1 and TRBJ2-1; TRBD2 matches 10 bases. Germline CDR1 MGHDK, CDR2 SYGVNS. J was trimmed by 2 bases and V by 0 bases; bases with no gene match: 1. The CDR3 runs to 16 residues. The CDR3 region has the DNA TGTGCCAGCAGTGAATACCTAGCGGGGGCCTACAATGAGCAGTTCTTC. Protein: CASSEYLAGAYNEQFF. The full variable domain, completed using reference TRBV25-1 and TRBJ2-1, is EADIYQTPRYLVIGTGKKITLECSQTMGHDKMYWYQQDPGMELHLIHYSYGVNSTEKGDLSSESTVSRIRTEHFPLTLESARPSHTSQYLCASSEYLAGAYNEQFFGPGTRLTVL.

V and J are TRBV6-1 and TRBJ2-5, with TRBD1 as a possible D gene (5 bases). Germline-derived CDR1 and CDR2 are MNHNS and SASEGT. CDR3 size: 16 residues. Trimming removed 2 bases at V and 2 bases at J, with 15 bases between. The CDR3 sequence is CASSEWGEAGQETQYF. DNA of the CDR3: TGTGCCAGCAGTGAATGGGGCGAGGCCGGGCAAGAGACCCAGTACTTC.

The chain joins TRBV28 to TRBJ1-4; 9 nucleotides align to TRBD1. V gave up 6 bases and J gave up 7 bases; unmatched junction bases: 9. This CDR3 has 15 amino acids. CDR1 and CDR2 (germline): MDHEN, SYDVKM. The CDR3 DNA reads TGTGCCAGCAGATTAACCGGGACAGGGCTTGAAAAACTGTTTTTT. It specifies CASRLTGTGLEKLFF.